This T cell receptor (beta chain) was captured in a study of low-dose radiotherapy and immunotherapy resistance in tumors. As for the study in general: Radiation delivery to Cohort 1 consisted of 0.5 Gy per fraction every 2 weeks, summing to 6.5 Gy. Cohort 2 was treated with 1 Gy per fraction every two weeks, amounting to 13 Gy across 26 weeks.

Time point noted: after trial treatment. Indicated treatment: LDRT plus nivolumab, ipilimumab, low-dose cyclophosphamide and aspirin (RACIN trial). Donors were treated with nivolumab, ipilimumab, aspirin, and low-dose cyclophosphamide and radiotherapy. Patients who could take part had advanced solid tumors with no tumor-infiltrating lymphocytes. The V gene lost 6 bases and the J gene lost 4 bases, with 10 bases spanning the gap. The CDR3 is 13 amino acids. Germline V gene data show CDR1 as SNHLY and CDR2 as FYNNEI. Gene-specific TRAV and TRBV primers were used for first-strand cDNA, covering alpha and beta chains. TCRs underwent about 20 PCR cycles of amplification with a constant-region primer and V-primer adapter. TCRdb reprocessed the reads with MiXCR, giving one entry per CDR3 protein. Of roughly 95,000 distinct CDR3 sequences detected, under 25% appear once; the ten largest clones hold around 13%.

The sample was PBMCs, taken after low-dose radiotherapy plus immunotherapy. The chain employs TRBV2 and TRBJ1-5; D uncertain. The source of this sequence is a female donor with ovarian cancer. The CDR3 loop is CASSRSLNQPQHF. DNA for the CDR3: TGTGCCAGCAGCCGCTCCCTTAATCAGCCCCAGCATTTT.